This T cell receptor beta chain stems from a study of Ad26.COV2.S vaccination and SARS-CoV-2 variants. Study information: Once or twice, 56 days apart, Ad26.COV2.S was delivered intramuscularly.

TCRdb keeps only in-frame clones here, not all; method: immunoSEQ multiplex PCR. In the table there are about 400,000 clones, roughly 85% of which are singletons. Treatment given: about 20 received Ad26.COV2.S at low or high dose, single or two shots; several received placebo; per-sample allocation not given. Samples came from day 63 after the first vaccine or placebo injection. This adult donor, from Boston, was 18-55 years old. This CDR3 contains 13 residues. V gave up 5 bases and J gave up 0 bases, with 8 bases separating them. The germline gives CDR1 GTSNPN, CDR2 SVGIG (reference sequence). This rearrangement joins TRBV30 to TRBJ1-3; D gene uncertain. The source of this sequence is a person aged 18-60 years who received the Ad26.COV2.S COVID-19 vaccine or a placebo. The source was peripheral blood, collected in a trial of Ad26.COV2.S vaccine versus placebo. CDR3 sequence: CAWGLLSGNTIYF. The CDR3 bases are TGTGCCTGGGGACTCCTCTCTGGAAACACCATATATTTT.